This TCR beta chain emerged from a study of cytomegalovirus exposure and HLA in healthy donors. J lost 4 bases, V lost 5 bases, and 6 bases had no gene match. CDR1 is MDHEN and CDR2 is SYDVKM in the germline V gene. The CDR3 length is 15 residues. Points from the study as a whole: TCR beta sequences reportedly predicted most subjects' HLA-A and HLA-B alleles accurately. According to a later analysis, most TCR beta chains associated with CMV appeared HLA-restricted.

This clone was found a few times. The antigen is not known. Vbeta (60) and Jbeta (13) primers were used in the PCR. The data were produced by immunoSEQ multiplex PCR, yet TCRdb's version contains in-frame clones alone and is incomplete. The sample contains approximately 160,000 clones, around 68% of which appear only once. The chain couples TRBV28 to TRBJ1-2; 11 nucleotides align to TRBD1. Sequencing was carried out using PBMCs. This clonotype originated in a woman in her thirties or forties in good health and CMV-seropositive. This CDR3 is CASSPPGQGVYGYTF. In DNA form, the CDR3 reads TGTGCCAGCAGTCCGCCGGGACAGGGGGTCTATGGCTACACCTTC.